This is a list of T cell receptor beta chains from one sample in a study of identical twins. One entry per CDR3 protein results from TCRdb running MiXCR on the 5' RACE reads. The sample has hundreds of thousands of distinct CDR3 sequences, more than 8% seen once. These data also formed part of another study, on yellow fever vaccine responses in identical twins.

The sequenced material came from CD8+ T cells sorted from blood. All receptors derive from a woman between 18 and 29 years old in good health. Each CDR3 is given with its conserved first and last residue. The D gene is left open where the match is weak. The size field is filled for only some rows; it gives once, few, many or a size class.

len	j_gene	d_gene	abundance	v_gene	CDR3nt	CDR3aa
15	TRBJ2-2	.	few	TRBV28	TGTGCCAGCAGCCTGGGGGCCGCGAACACCGGGGAGCTGTTTTTT	CASSLGAANTGELFF
15	TRBJ2-7	TRBD2	.	TRBV29-1	TGCAGCGTTGAAAGGGCTAGCGGACTGACCTACGAGCAGTACTTC	CSVERASGLTYEQYF
15	TRBJ2-1	TRBD2	.	TRBV5-4	TGTGCCAGCAGCGAAACGGGGACTAGCCTCGATGAGCAGTTCTTC	CASSETGTSLDEQFF
15	TRBJ2-2	TRBD1	many	TRBV29-1	TGCAGCGTTGAAGTCGGGGACAGAAACACCGGGGAGCTGTTTTTT	CSVEVGDRNTGELFF
13	TRBJ2-7	.	many	TRBV7-9	TGTGCCAGCAGGCTCGCCCCCTCAGACGAGCAGTACTTC	CASRLAPSDEQYF
21	TRBJ2-3	TRBD2	many	TRBV3-1	TGTGCCAGCAGCCAAGGCTTCATCGGACTAGCGGGGGACCGGAGGACAGATACGCAGTATTTT	CASSQGFIGLAGDRRTDTQYF
18	TRBJ2-2	.	many	TRBV12-3/TRBV12-4	TGTGCCACCCTCGATCGGTTGGCTCTGAGGGTGAGGACCGGGGAGCTGTTTTTT	CATLDRLALRVRTGELFF
18	TRBJ2-7	.	many	TRBV4-3	TGCGCCAGCAGCCAAGGCCTATCCAAAATGGGCATGGCCTACGAGCAGTACTTC	CASSQGLSKMGMAYEQYF
14	TRBJ2-3	.	many	TRBV4-3	TGCGCCAGCAGCCACTCGACGGGAATTGATACGCAGTATTTT	CASSHSTGIDTQYF
13	TRBJ2-3	TRBD2	many	TRBV2	TGTGCCAGCACCCGCGGGGGTGGGGATACGCAGTATTTT	CASTRGGGDTQYF
19	TRBJ2-4	TRBD1	few	TRBV11-1	TGTGCCAGCAGCTTAGGTTCTGGGACAGACCTTTTAGCCAAAAACATTCAGTACTTC	CASSLGSGTDLLAKNIQYF
15	TRBJ1-5	.	.	TRBV4-3	TGCGCCAGCAGCCAAGAGCTAGGGATCAATCAGCCCCAGCATTTT	CASSQELGINQPQHF
17	TRBJ2-3	.	few	TRBV13	TGTGCCAGCAGCACTACAGCGACGGGACTCAACACAGATACGCAGTATTTT	CASSTTATGLNTDTQYF
15	TRBJ2-5	.	.	TRBV7-9	TGTGCCAGCAGCCCGCCCCTAGGGTCCCAAGAGACCCAGTACTTC	CASSPPLGSQETQYF
18	TRBJ2-3	.	.	TRBV28	TGTGCCAGCAGTTTCTTTTGGGGGTCTAAGGGGGACACAGATACGCAGTATTTT	CASSFFWGSKGDTDTQYF
16	TRBJ2-1	TRBD2	.	TRBV11-2	TGTGCCAGCAGCTTAGAGGTAGCGGGGATCCCCAATGAGCAGTTCTTC	CASSLEVAGIPNEQFF
10	TRBJ1-1	.	.	TRBV20-1	TGCAGTGCTAGAGATGGCGAAGCTTTCTTT	CSARDGEAFF
14	TRBJ2-5	TRBD2	few	TRBV2	TGTGCCAGCAGTGGCCTAGAGGGAGGGGAGACCCAGTACTTC	CASSGLEGGETQYF
15	TRBJ2-1	.	many	TRBV7-9	TGTGCCAGCAGCTCAACGACAGGTCTCCGCAATGAGCAGTTCTTC	CASSSTTGLRNEQFF
15	TRBJ2-1	TRBD2	many	TRBV5-1	TGCGCCAGCAGCTTGGAAAAGGGACTAGCCCATGAGCAGTTCTTC	CASSLEKGLAHEQFF
17	TRBJ2-1	.	many	TRBV4-3	TGCGCCAGCAGCCAAGATTCCCCGGGCAGGCGCCTCAATGAGCAGTTCTTC	CASSQDSPGRRLNEQFF
17	TRBJ2-2	.	few	TRBV29-1	TGCAGCGTTGGAGGGACTGGGGGAACAACGAACACCGGGGAGCTGTTTTTT	CSVGGTGGTTNTGELFF
15	TRBJ2-3	TRBD1	many	TRBV29-1	TGCAGCGTCGCGGAACGGCGACAGGGGAGGGATACGCAGTATTTT	CSVAERRQGRDTQYF
13	TRBJ2-7	.	many	TRBV6-6	TGTGCCAGCAGTTCGGACGGAGATTACGAGCAGTACTTC	CASSSDGDYEQYF
16	TRBJ2-3	TRBD2	few	TRBV6-4	TGTGCCAGCAGTGCCTCGACTAGCGGGGACACAGATACGCAGTATTTT	CASSASTSGDTDTQYF
13	TRBJ2-1	.	.	TRBV4-1	TGCGCCAGCAGCCCAGGACCAAACAGTGAGCAGTTCTTC	CASSPGPNSEQFF
15	TRBJ2-5	TRBD2	few	TRBV5-1	TGCGCCAGCCTCCCGGGACTAGCGGGGGAAGAGACCCAGTACTTC	CASLPGLAGEETQYF
13	TRBJ2-7	TRBD1	.	TRBV5-1	TGCGCCAGCAGGCGGACAGGGATCTACGAGCAGTACTTC	CASRRTGIYEQYF
14	TRBJ2-5	TRBD2	many	TRBV20-1	TGCAGTGCTAGAGGTGGGACTAGCATTGAGACCCAGTACTTC	CSARGGTSIETQYF
14	TRBJ1-2	.	.	TRBV5-8	TGTGCCAGCAGTATTTCCAGGGGAACCTATGGCTACACCTTC	CASSISRGTYGYTF
20	TRBJ2-5	.	few	TRBV21-1	TGTACCAGAACAGGCTTGGACAGTGATTATTTAGGGGAATTTAGGGAGACCCAGTACTTC	CTRTGLDSDYLGEFRETQYF
15	TRBJ2-3	.	many	TRBV6-4	TGTGCCAGCAGCGACGGGCAGGGAGTCTCAGATACGCAGTATTTT	CASSDGQGVSDTQYF
15	TRBJ2-1	.	many	TRBV21-1	TGTGCCAGCAGCAAGGCGGACAGGGGAAAAAATGAGCAGTTCTTC	CASSKADRGKNEQFF
14	TRBJ1-1	.	many	TRBV10-1	TGCGCCAGCAGTCGAGACAGCATGAACACTGAAGCTTTCTTT	CASSRDSMNTEAFF
14	TRBJ2-7	.	few	TRBV5-6	TGTGCCAGCAGCTTAAGGGCGGGTGCCTACGAGCAGTACTTC	CASSLRAGAYEQYF
14	TRBJ1-2	.	.	TRBV9	TGTGCCAGCAGCGCTACGGGGCGTAACTATGGCTACACCTTC	CASSATGRNYGYTF
19	TRBJ1-5	TRBD1	.	TRBV2	TGTGCCAGCAGTTCGGTGGGGACAGGGGGTATAGCTAGCAATCAGCCCCAGCATTTT	CASSSVGTGGIASNQPQHF
13	TRBJ2-3	.	.	TRBV7-9	TGTGCCAGCAGCCCGGACAAGCCAGATACGCAGTATTTT	CASSPDKPDTQYF
15	TRBJ2-1	.	.	TRBV4-3	TGCGCCAGCAGCCAAGATAGGTACCGGGACAATGAGCAGTTCTTC	CASSQDRYRDNEQFF
10	TRBJ2-1	.	many	TRBV25-1	TGTGCCAGCAGTGGGCATGAGCAGTTCTTC	CASSGHEQFF
16	TRBJ2-1	TRBD2	few	TRBV20-1	TGCAGTGCTAGGGATATAGCGGGGAGTCTCTACAATGAGCAGTTCTTC	CSARDIAGSLYNEQFF
12	TRBJ2-7	.	few	TRBV20-1	TGCAGTGCCACCCCTAGAGGTGGCGAGCAGTACTTC	CSATPRGGEQYF
14	TRBJ1-1	.	many	TRBV4-1	TGCGCCAGCAGCCAAGAATCCATCGGGACTGAAGCTTTCTTT	CASSQESIGTEAFF
13	TRBJ2-3	.	.	TRBV21-1	TGTGCCAGCAGCCCATTCAGCACAGATACGCAGTATTTT	CASSPFSTDTQYF
14	TRBJ1-1	.	.	TRBV20-1	TGCAGTGCTAGACCCACACAAGGGAACACTGAAGCTTTCTTT	CSARPTQGNTEAFF
17	TRBJ2-5	TRBD2	few	TRBV27	TGTGCCAGCAGTCCCAGGACTAGCGGGAGGCTCCAAGAGACCCAGTACTTC	CASSPRTSGRLQETQYF
15	TRBJ2-1	.	many	TRBV12-3/TRBV12-4	TGTGCCAGCACTTCTGAGGGGCCCACCTACAATGAGCAGTTCTTC	CASTSEGPTYNEQFF